The T cell receptor beta chain under discussion was sequenced for a study of blood T cell repertoires in COVID-19. Original handling: Reference gene primer amplification gave estimated nucleated cell counts. The data were produced by immunoSEQ multiplex PCR, yet TCRdb's version contains in-frame clones alone and is incomplete. V and J calls plus clone size are reproduced from that table; the DNA served to infer D and trimming. The repertoire consists of 400,000 or so clones, with 80% to 90% occurring once and the leading ten covering more than 0.95%. The germline V gene encodes CDR1 MNHEY and CDR2 SVGAGI. The CDR3 runs 15 residues. V was shortened by 2 bases and J by 6 bases, with 16 bases between the two germline ends. Recruits, aged roughly 18 to 90 years, lived in 24 US areas. Membership in each cohort depended on participant-reported clinical history. Before being deemed recovered, Cohort 3 donors had two negative PCRs, clearance, or symptom resolution.

The sample was PBMCs or T cells enriched from blood (not recorded which). This chain uses TRBV6-5 with TRBJ1-1, with a possible D match to TRBD1 (6 bases). The sequence derives from a man in his thirties or forties who had recovered from COVID-19. Written as DNA, the CDR3 is TGTGCCAGCAGTTACAGACAGGCCGGCGCCCCTGAAGCTTTCTTT. It is translated as CASSYRQAGAPEAFF.